Detailed here is one T cell receptor beta chain. No cognate antigen has been identified for it. The input lacks base qualities; no much larger clone sits a single base away. The library was prepared using the immunoSEQ multiplex PCR assay. Entries here come from immuneACCESS through TCRdb and include only in-frame sequences with V and J called. Some clones fail to appear in such tables; in the studies checked, an unresolved V gene covers under half of the shortfall, and the cause of the remainder is unknown. Present in this sample are approximately 82,000 clones, 96% of which were seen just once. Together, the top ten hold around 0.38% of the sample. The entry originates in a study of technical replicates of blood from a few donors (dated by TCRdb to between 2016 and 2019). After removal of 3 bases from V and 2 bases from J, the junction retains 4 bases not matched to a gene. Taken from cysteine to phenylalanine, the CDR3 has 15 residues. Only the CDR3 region is kept as DNA, spanning 45 bases read in frame from base 1. Based on the germline V gene (reference sequence), the CDR1 and CDR2 sequences are LNHDA and SQIVND.

This sequence originates from a human donor in good health. Material: T cells isolated from PBMCs. The rearranged chain carries TRBV19 and TRBJ1-5; 7 bases in the junction line up with TRBD1. The CDR3 here reads CASSISGTGNQPQHF. Here is the DNA: TGTGCCAGTAGTATTTCTGGGACAGGCAATCAGCCCCAGCATTTT.